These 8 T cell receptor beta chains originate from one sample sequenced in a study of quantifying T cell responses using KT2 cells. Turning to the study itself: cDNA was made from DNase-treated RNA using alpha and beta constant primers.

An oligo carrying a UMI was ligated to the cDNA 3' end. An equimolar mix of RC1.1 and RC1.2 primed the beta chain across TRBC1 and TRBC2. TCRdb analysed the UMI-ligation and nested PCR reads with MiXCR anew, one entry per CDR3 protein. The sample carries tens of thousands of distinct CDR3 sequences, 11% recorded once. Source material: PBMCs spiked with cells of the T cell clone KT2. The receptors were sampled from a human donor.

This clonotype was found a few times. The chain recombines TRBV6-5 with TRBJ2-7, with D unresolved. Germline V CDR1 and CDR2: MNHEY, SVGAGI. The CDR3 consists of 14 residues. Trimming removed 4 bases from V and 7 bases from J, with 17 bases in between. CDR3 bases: TGTGCCAGCAGTTCCTTCGACGGGCCTCTGGAGCAGTACTTC. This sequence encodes CASSSFDGPLEQYF.

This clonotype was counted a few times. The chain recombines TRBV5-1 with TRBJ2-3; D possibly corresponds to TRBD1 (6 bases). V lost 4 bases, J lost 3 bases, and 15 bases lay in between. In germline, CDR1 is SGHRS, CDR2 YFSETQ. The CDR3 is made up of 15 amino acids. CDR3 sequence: CASSVTGISTDTQYF. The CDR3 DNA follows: TGCGCCAGCAGCGTAACAGGGATATCGACAGATACGCAGTATTTT.

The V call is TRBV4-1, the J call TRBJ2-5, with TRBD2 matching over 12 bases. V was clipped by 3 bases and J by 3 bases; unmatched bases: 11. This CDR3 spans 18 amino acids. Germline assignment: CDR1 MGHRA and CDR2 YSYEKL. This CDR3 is CASSQGLAGGPVEETQYF. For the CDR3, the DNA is TGCGCCAGCAGCCAGGGGCTAGCGGGGGGGCCGGTGGAAGAGACCCAGTACTTC.

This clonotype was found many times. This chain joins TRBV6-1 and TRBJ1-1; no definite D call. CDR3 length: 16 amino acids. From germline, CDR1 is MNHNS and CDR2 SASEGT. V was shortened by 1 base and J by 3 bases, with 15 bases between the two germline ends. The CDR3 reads CASSEEKGGSYTEAFF. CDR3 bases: TGTGCCAGCAGTGAAGAGAAGGGAGGATCCTACACTGAAGCTTTCTTT.

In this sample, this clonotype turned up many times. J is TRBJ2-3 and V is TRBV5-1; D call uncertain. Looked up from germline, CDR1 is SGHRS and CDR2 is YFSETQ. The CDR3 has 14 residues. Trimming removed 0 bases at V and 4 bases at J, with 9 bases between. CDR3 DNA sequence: TGCGCCAGCAGCTTGGACGGCTCCGCAGATACGCAGTATTTT. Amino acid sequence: CASSLDGSADTQYF.

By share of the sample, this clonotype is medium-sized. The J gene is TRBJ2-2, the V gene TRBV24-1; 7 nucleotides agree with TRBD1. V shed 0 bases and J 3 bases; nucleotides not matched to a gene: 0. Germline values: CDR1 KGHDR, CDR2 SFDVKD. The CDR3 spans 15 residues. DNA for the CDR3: TGTGCCACCAGTGATTTGACAGGGGACACCGGGGAGCTGTTTTTT. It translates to CATSDLTGDTGELFF.

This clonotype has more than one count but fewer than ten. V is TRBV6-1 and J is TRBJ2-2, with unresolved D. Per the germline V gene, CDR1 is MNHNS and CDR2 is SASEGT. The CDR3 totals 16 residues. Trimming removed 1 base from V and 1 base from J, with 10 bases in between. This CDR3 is CASSEGDLRNTGELFF. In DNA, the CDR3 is TGTGCCAGCAGTGAAGGTGATCTCAGGAACACCGGGGAGCTGTTTTTT.

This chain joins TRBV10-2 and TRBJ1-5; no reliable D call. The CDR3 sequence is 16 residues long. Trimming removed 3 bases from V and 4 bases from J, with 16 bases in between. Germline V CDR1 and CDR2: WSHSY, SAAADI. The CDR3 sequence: CASSDGGWVLNQPQHF. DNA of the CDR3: TGCGCCAGCAGTGATGGTGGCTGGGTTTTGAATCAGCCCCAGCATTTT.